Each of the 23 T cell receptor beta chains below was sequenced from the same sample in a study of T cells after yellow fever vaccination (dated by TCRdb to the late 2010s). This specimen's treatment or condition label, per the study, means: live attenuated yellow fever vaccine strain. Library creation used 5' RACE. The instrument was an Illumina NovaSeq 6000. TCRdb redid the processing of the public reads, applying fastp at Q25 and MiXCR, and retained in-frame beta chains. Rows matching on CDR3 protein sequence are summarized as one entry with the most common DNA and genes. The sample table holds about 430,000 distinct CDR3 sequences, of which roughly a sixth were seen once. The top ten clonotypes cover 18% of the sample. Here the sequenced sample was PBMCs, taken before the yellow fever booster vaccination. The source is a man aged 18-30 years who received the YFV17D yellow fever vaccine.

This clonotype was seen only a few times. J is TRBJ2-7 and V is TRBV7-9, with D possibly being TRBD2 (5 bases). V lost 6 bases, J lost 5 bases, and 23 bases lay in between. The CDR3 consists of 16 residues. Germline CDR1 and CDR2: SEHNR and FQNEAQ (reference sequence). CDR3: CASRPRGFFLGDEQYF. Written as DNA, the CDR3 is TGTGCCAGCAGGCCCCGGGGTTTTTTCCTTGGCGACGAGCAGTACTTC.

This clonotype came up many times. CDR3 in DNA: TGCGCCAGCAGCCAGAGCCTCGAGGGGCCGTCCGAAGCTTTCTTT. It is translated as CASSQSLEGPSEAFF. This chain joins TRBV4-3 and TRBJ1-1; maybe TRBD1 (5 bases). V lost 3 bases and J lost 8, with 19 bases in between. Germline CDR1 LGHNA, CDR2 YSLEER. The CDR3 extends over 15 amino acids.

The chain has TRBV6-2 or TRBV6-3 and TRBJ2-3, with D perhaps TRBD1 or TRBD2 (5 bases each). V was pared by 2 bases and J by 3 bases, with 9 bases between. Germline loops: CDR1 MNHEY, CDR2 SVGEGT. The CDR3 totals 14 residues. In DNA form, the CDR3 reads TGTGCCAGCAGTTACGTGGGGGTGACAGATACGCAGTATTTT. It encodes CASSYVGVTDTQYF.

The V and J genes are TRBV20-1 and TRBJ1-2; D call uncertain. Per germline, CDR1 DFQATT and CDR2 SNEGSKA (reference sequence). V was cut by 6 bases and J by 5 bases, with 13 bases left in between. The CDR3 length is 12 residues. CDR3 DNA: TGCAGTGCCTATATGCCTTGGTATGGCTACACCTTC. This sequence encodes CSAYMPWYGYTF.

The chain carries TRBV7-2 and TRBJ2-2; 8 bases are a match to TRBD1. The J segment lost 5 bases and the V segment lost 2 bases, leaving 7 bases of the junction unmatched. This CDR3 contains 16 residues. CDR1 and CDR2 (germline): SGHTA, FQGNSA. The CDR3 spells CASSLLGQGVTGELFF. The CDR3 DNA reads TGTGCCAGCAGCTTACTTGGACAGGGTGTTACCGGGGAGCTGTTTTTT.

This clonotype has just a few counts. The rearrangement links TRBV28 to TRBJ2-7; TRBD2 agrees at 11 bases. With 10 bases clipped from V and 6 bases from J, the junction kept 14 bases outside the gene matches. CDR1 and CDR2 (germline): MDHEN, SYDVKM. This CDR3 contains 15 residues. DNA of the CDR3: TGTGCCACCCGAGGAAGGACTAGCGGGTTTAGCGAGCAGTACGTC. Translated: CATRGRTSGFSEQYV.

The chain employs TRBV7-8 and TRBJ2-5; weak D call: TRBD2 (5 bases). The CDR3 runs 15 residues. Germline CDR1 SGHVS, CDR2 FQNEAQ. The V end was cut by 4 bases, the J end by 4 bases, with 16 bases between. DNA of the CDR3: TGTGCCAGCAGCTACCTAGCCGTAGCGCTAGAGACCCAGTACTTC. Its translation is CASSYLAVALETQYF.

This clonotype turned up a few times. The gene calls are TRBV12-3 or TRBV12-4 and TRBJ2-2, with D perhaps given as TRBD1 or TRBD2 (5 bases each). Trimming shortened V by 4 bases and J by 9 bases, and 15 bases separated the two germline ends. The CDR3 has 14 residues. CDR3 region: CASSYRGRSRELFF. CDR3 DNA sequence: TGTGCCAGCAGTTATCGGGGCCGATCCCGGGAGCTGTTTTTT.

Many counts were recorded for this clonotype. The chain couples TRBV12-3 or TRBV12-4 to TRBJ1-4, with TRBD1 matching 7 bases. V lost 3 bases and J lost 7; bases outside the gene matches: 5. The CDR3 contains 14 residues. Here the CDR3 DNA reads TGTGCCAGCAGTTTCGACAGGGTGTTTGAAAAACTGTTTTTT. It translates to CASSFDRVFEKLFF.

This clonotype was detected a few times. This chain joins TRBV29-1 and TRBJ1-1; possibly TRBD1 for D (5 bases). Germline CDR1 SQVTM, CDR2 ANQGSEA. The CDR3 is 17 residues long. V lost 6 bases and J 0 bases, leaving 23 bases between the germline ends. The CDR3 DNA is TGCAGCGTCGCCCGGGACGGGGATTGGTACATGAACACTGAAGCTTTCTTT. Protein sequence: CSVARDGDWYMNTEAFF.

V gene TRBV6-4 combines with J gene TRBJ1-5, with 10 positions matching TRBD1. Per germline, CDR1 MRHNA and CDR2 SNTAGT. The CDR3 extends over 15 amino acids. After removal of 3 bases from V and 2 bases from J, the junction contained 1 base not matched to a gene. In DNA, the CDR3 is TGTGCCAGCAGTGAAGGGACAGGGGGCAATCAGCCCCAGCATTTT. Amino acids: CASSEGTGGNQPQHF.

This clonotype was seen only a few times. The CDR3 loop reads CASSLGVGFEPQHF. CDR3 coding DNA: TGTGCCAGCAGTTTAGGGGTCGGTTTTGAGCCCCAGCATTTT. The chain is built from TRBV12-3 or TRBV12-4 and TRBJ1-5; no clear D. The CDR3 contains 14 residues. V was shortened by 1 base and J by 8 bases, with 12 bases between the two germline ends.

This clonotype was seen a few times. The V call is TRBV5-1, the J call TRBJ1-2; D ambiguous. The CDR3 extends over 12 amino acids. CDR1 is SGHRS and CDR2 is YFSETQ in the germline V gene. The V gene lost 4 bases and the J gene lost 8 bases, with 12 bases spanning the gap. CDR3 coding DNA: TGCGCCAGCAGCCCACGGGCCGACGGCTACACCTTC. Encoded protein: CASSPRADGYTF. The variable domain in full, with the rest retrieved from reference TRBV5-1 and TRBJ1-2, is KAGVTQTPRYLIKTRGQQVTLSCSPISGHRSVSWYQQTPGQGLQFLFEYFSETQRNKGNFPGRFSGRQFSNSRSEMNVSTLELGDSALYLCASSPRADGYTFGSGTRLTVV.

This clonotype was observed a handful of times. J is TRBJ1-5 and V is TRBV7-2; D is unclear. CDR3 size: 13 residues. CDR1 is SGHTA, CDR2 FQGNSA, per germline. With 4 bases removed from V and 9 bases from J, the gap between germline ends came to 13 bases. In nucleotides, the CDR3 is TGTGCCAGCAGCTACGAACCGGGTTTGCCCCAGCATTTT. Translated: CASSYEPGLPQHF.

This clonotype was observed a few times. The chain has TRBV5-1 and TRBJ2-5; D ambiguous. This CDR3 contains 13 residues. Germline lookup yields CDR1 SGHRS and CDR2 YFSETQ. V dropped 2 bases and J dropped 8 bases, with 13 bases sitting between them. CDR3 amino acids: CASSLDLPGTQYF. CDR3 nucleotide sequence: TGCGCCAGCAGCTTAGACTTGCCGGGTACCCAGTACTTC. Filled out from reference TRBV5-1 and TRBJ2-5, the complete variable domain reads KAGVTQTPRYLIKTRGQQVTLSCSPISGHRSVSWYQQTPGQGLQFLFEYFSETQRNKGNFPGRFSGRQFSNSRSEMNVSTLELGDSALYLCASSLDLPGTQYFGPGTRLLVL.

This clonotype has a handful of counts. The J gene is TRBJ2-5, the V gene TRBV7-6, with a weak D call TRBD1 (5 bases). CDR1 and CDR2 from the germline V gene are SGHVS and FNYEAQ. This CDR3 is built from 13 residues. V was cut by 5 bases and J by 5 bases, with 12 bases left in between. The CDR3 spells CASSKGLGETQYF. The CDR3 nucleotides read TGTGCCAGCAGCAAGGGGTTGGGGGAGACCCAGTACTTC.

The CDR3 loop is CASGISSGNTIYF. The CDR3 DNA follows: TGTGCCAGCGGGATCAGCTCTGGAAACACCATATATTTT. The chain recombines TRBV12-3 or TRBV12-4 with TRBJ1-3; D is unresolved. The CDR3 has 13 amino acids. V was shortened by 8 bases and J by 0 bases, with 8 bases between the two germline ends.

The sample holds a few counts of this clonotype. This sequence joins TRBV5-1 and TRBJ1-1; 8 bases map to TRBD1. Germline assignment: CDR1 SGHRS and CDR2 YFSETQ. This CDR3 is 12 amino acids long. The ends lost 4 bases at V and 6 bases at J; junction bases unmatched: 2. CDR3 residues: CASSMDRAEAFF. The CDR3 nucleotides read TGCGCCAGCAGCATGGACAGGGCTGAAGCTTTCTTT.

The table lists this clonotype with a few counts. This rearrangement joins TRBV12-5 to TRBJ1-1; D may be TRBD1 (5 bases). Trimming left V 1 base short and J 0 bases short, with 6 bases between. The CDR3 is 14 residues long. CDR1 and CDR2 from the germline V gene are LGHNT and FRNRAP. The DNA for the CDR3 is TGTGCTAGTGGTTTGGGACAGTTGAACACTGAAGCTTTCTTT. Translated: CASGLGQLNTEAFF.

In DNA form, the CDR3 reads TGCAGTGCTAGCACGGGGGGCGGTAAGAAGACCCAGTACTTC. This translates into CSASTGGGKKTQYF. The V gene is TRBV20-1, the J gene TRBJ2-5; D is possibly TRBD2 (7 bases). The CDR3 has 14 amino acids. The V end lost 3 bases, the J end lost 6 bases, and 17 bases lay between the germline ends. Germline V gives CDR1 DFQATT, CDR2 SNEGSKA (reference sequence).

This clonotype was seen a handful of times. The chain joins TRBV20-1 to TRBJ2-4, with D unclear. The CDR3 totals 15 residues. Germline V gene lookup returns CDR1 DFQATT and CDR2 SNEGSKA (reference sequence). V lost 0 bases to trimming and J lost 0 bases, with 9 bases between them. The CDR3 coding sequence is TGCAGTGCTAGAGATGCCGGATTAGCCAAAAACATTCAGTACTTC. It specifies CSARDAGLAKNIQYF.

The chain has TRBV4-2 and TRBJ2-3; 8 positions agree with TRBD2. The CDR3 covers 14 residues. J lost 6 bases, V lost 3 bases, and 5 bases had no gene match. CDR1 is LGHNA and CDR2 is YNFKEQ in the germline V gene. The CDR3 DNA reads as TGTGCCAGCAGCCAGAGCGGGGGCAGGGATACGCAGTATTTT. Its translation: CASSQSGGRDTQYF.

This clonotype has just a few counts. CDR3 DNA sequence: TGCAGTGCTAGAGGCGAGCGGGGGGCCATCTATGAGCAGTTCTTC. This encodes CSARGERGAIYEQFF. The chain links TRBV20-1 to TRBJ2-1, with 9 bases that match TRBD2. Germline-derived CDR1 and CDR2 are DFQATT and SNEGSKA (reference sequence). The CDR3 totals 15 residues. The J segment lost 8 bases and the V segment lost 1 base, leaving 9 bases of the junction unmatched.